These 27 T cell receptor beta chains came from one sample sequenced in a study of shared T cell receptors in the human thymus. Data came from immunoSEQ multiplex PCR; TCRdb stores just in-frame clones and leaves some out. Altogether approximately 580,000 clones are present, approximately 80% being singletons, with the ten largest covering about 0.012%. This sample was also put to use in a study of human thymus T cells.

The sample consisted of thymocytes. The source is a boy in the first two years of life with a congenital heart defect.

V usage is TRBV5-1 and J usage is TRBJ2-1, with 8 positions matching TRBD2. CDR1 and CDR2 (germline): SGHRS, YFSETQ. The V and J ends lost 0 bases and 4 bases, in that order; junction bases with no gene match: 9. The CDR3 is 17 residues long. For the CDR3, the DNA is TGCGCCAGCAGCTTGGCCTCGGGAGGGATGCTTTACAATGAGCAGTTCTTC. It encodes CASSLASGGMLYNEQFF.

The rearrangement uses TRBV7-8 and TRBJ1-1; no definite D call. CDR1 and CDR2 (germline): SGHVS, FQNEAQ. The CDR3 contains 17 residues. Between the trimmed V and J ends, which lost 2 bases and 6 bases, there was a span of 22 bases. The DNA for the CDR3 is TGTGCCAGCAGCTTAATTTGGACGGGGAAAAGTCCCGCTGAAGCTTTCTTT. Its protein is CASSLIWTGKSPAEAFF. Full variable domain (rest looked up from reference TRBV7-8 and TRBJ1-1): GAGVSQSPRYKVAKRGQDVALRCDPISGHVSLFWYQQALGQGPEFLTYFQNEAQLDKSGLPSDRFFAERPEGSVSTLKIQRTQQEDSAVYLCASSLIWTGKSPAEAFFGQGTRLTVV.

This clone was found a few times. The chain employs TRBV28 and TRBJ2-7, with D hard to call. CDR3 length: 12 residues. Trimming took 7 bases from V and 0 from J, leaving 7 bases between them. CDR1 and CDR2 from the germline V gene are MDHEN and SYDVKM. CDR3 nucleotides: TGTGCCAGCAACACACGCTCCTACGAGCAGTACTTC. Translating it yields CASNTRSYEQYF.

The chain uses TRBV9 and TRBJ2-3; TRBD2 agrees at 8 bases. Unmatched junction bases numbered 6, after V lost 8 bases and J lost 4 bases. There are 13 residues in the CDR3. Looked up from germline, CDR1 is SGDLS and CDR2 is YYNGEE. This CDR3 reads CASRAGVPDTQYF. Here the CDR3 DNA reads TGTGCCAGTAGAGCGGGAGTCCCAGATACGCAGTATTTT.

The chain is built from TRBV5-1 and TRBJ2-1; maybe TRBD1 (6 bases). The CDR3 totals 14 residues. From germline, CDR1 is SGHRS and CDR2 YFSETQ. V was cut by 5 bases and J by 8 bases, with 17 bases left in between. The chain's CDR3 is CASRKRGAGDEQFF. The CDR3 DNA follows: TGCGCCAGCAGGAAACGGGGAGCAGGGGATGAGCAGTTCTTC.

The chain carries TRBV25-1 and TRBJ2-1; TRBD2 might be the D (5 bases). Trimming removed 4 bases at V and 7 bases at J, with 14 bases between. The germline CDR1 and CDR2 sequences are MGHDK and SYGVNS. This CDR3 spans 14 amino acids. The CDR3 sequence is CASSASSLGNEQFF. The CDR3 DNA reads as TGTGCCAGCAGTGCCTCTAGCCTAGGAAATGAGCAGTTCTTC. Complete variable domain (other parts from reference TRBV25-1 and TRBJ2-1): EADIYQTPRYLVIGTGKKITLECSQTMGHDKMYWYQQDPGMELHLIHYSYGVNSTEKGDLSSESTVSRIRTEHFPLTLESARPSHTSQYLCASSASSLGNEQFFGPGTRLTVL.

V and J are TRBV10-3 and TRBJ1-2; 10 nucleotides agree with TRBD1. CDR3 length: 16 amino acids. Germline-derived CDR1 and CDR2 are ENHRY and SYGVKD. J gave up 8 bases and V 10 bases, and 19 bases lay outside the gene matches. This CDR3 is CATLRQGARPIRGYTF. CDR3 nucleotides: TGTGCCACCTTGAGACAGGGGGCCCGGCCAATTCGGGGCTACACCTTC.

This clone has just a few counts. The chain is built from TRBV30 and TRBJ2-6; tentatively, D is TRBD1 (6 bases). The CDR3 loop spans 18 amino acids. Germline V gene data show CDR1 as GTSNPN and CDR2 as SVGIG (reference sequence). V was shortened by 1 base and J by 0 bases, with 16 bases between the two germline ends. Here the CDR3 reads CAWSGPTGDSSGANVLTF. CDR3 sequence (DNA): TGTGCCTGGAGTGGACCGACAGGTGATAGCTCTGGGGCCAACGTCCTGACTTTC.

V gene TRBV7-9 combines with J gene TRBJ2-7; the match to TRBD2 covers 12 bases. CDR3 length: 15 residues. V was pared by 4 bases and J by 6 bases, with 7 bases of the junction left unmatched. CDR1 and CDR2 from the germline V gene are SEHNR and FQNEAQ (reference sequence). CDR3 loop: CASSSSGLAGSEQYF. The CDR3 DNA reads TGTGCCAGCAGCTCTTCGGGACTAGCGGGTTCCGAGCAGTACTTC.

The chain carries TRBV29-1 and TRBJ2-3, with 7 bases that match TRBD1. CDR1 and CDR2 from the germline V gene are SQVTM and ANQGSEA. CDR3 length: 13 amino acids. V shed 5 bases, J shed 11 bases, and the junction held 13 bases outside the gene matches. The CDR3 nucleotides are TGCAGCGTTAGGGGGACAGCCCCGATGGGGCAGTATTTT. Amino acids: CSVRGTAPMGQYF.

V is TRBV29-1 and J is TRBJ2-7; 7 bases align to TRBD2. Germline V gene lookup returns CDR1 SQVTM and CDR2 ANQGSEA. This CDR3 has 14 residues. V was pared by 6 bases and J by 5 bases, with 13 bases of the junction left unmatched. CDR3 loop: CSVLGGRWLHEQYF. CDR3 DNA sequence: TGCAGCGTCCTGGGGGGGAGGTGGCTCCACGAGCAGTACTTC.

The chain couples TRBV9 to TRBJ2-1, with TRBD1 matching over 10 bases. V lost 3 bases and J lost 3; bases outside the gene matches: 15. The germline CDR1 and CDR2 sequences are SGDLS and YYNGEE. The CDR3 is 19 amino acids. As DNA, the CDR3 is TGTGCCAGCAGCGACCGATCCGGGACAGGGGTAGAGGGCTACAATGAGCAGTTCTTC. Encoded protein: CASSDRSGTGVEGYNEQFF.

This clone was picked up a small number of times. This chain links TRBV19 with TRBJ2-1; 10 nucleotides match TRBD2. The V gene's germline CDR1 is LNHDA and CDR2 SQIVND (reference sequence). After removal of 6 bases from V and 5 bases from J, the junction contained 10 bases not matched to a gene. The CDR3 is 16 amino acids. DNA of the CDR3: TGTGCCAGTAGCCCCCGTGGACTAGCGGAACACAATGAGCAGTTCTTC. Its protein is CASSPRGLAEHNEQFF.

The chain has TRBV10-3 and TRBJ2-3, with D unclear. The V end was cut by 8 bases, the J end by 0 bases, with 3 bases between. The length of the CDR3 is 11 residues. Germline lookup yields CDR1 ENHRY and CDR2 SYGVKD. This CDR3 reads CAISSTDTQYF. CDR3 coding DNA: TGTGCCATCTCTAGCACAGATACGCAGTATTTT.

The CDR3 spells CASSLLGEYGTNFMNEQFF. CDR3 DNA: TGTGCCAGCAGCTTGTTGGGAGAGTACGGGACTAACTTTATGAATGAGCAGTTCTTC. The chain combines TRBV7-7 with TRBJ2-1, with 7 positions matching TRBD2. The germline V gene encodes CDR1 SSHAT and CDR2 FNYEAQ (reference sequence). The CDR3 spans 19 residues. V lost 3 bases, J lost 7 bases, and 21 bases stayed unmatched.

The chain is built from TRBV29-1 and TRBJ1-1, with 8 bases that match TRBD1. Germline V lookup: CDR1 SQVTM, CDR2 ANQGSEA. V shed 7 bases, J shed 0 bases, and the junction held 4 bases outside the gene matches. CDR3 size: 13 residues. The CDR3 coding sequence is TGCAGCGGACAGGGGACCATGAACACTGAAGCTTTCTTT. Its translation: CSGQGTMNTEAFF.

The chain joins TRBV5-6 to TRBJ2-5; 10 bases agree with TRBD2. CDR1 and CDR2 (germline): SGHDT, YYEEEE. Losses at the gene ends were 4 bases for V and 2 bases for J; bases not matched to a gene: 5. The CDR3 runs to 15 residues. CDR3 sequence (DNA): TGTGCCAGCAGCCATACTAGCGGGATACAAGAGACCCAGTACTTC. Protein product: CASSHTSGIQETQYF.

This rearrangement joins TRBV30 to TRBJ2-7; the match to TRBD2 covers 7 bases. V dropped 2 bases and J dropped 0; count of bases not matched to a gene: 10. The CDR3 has 16 residues. CDR1 GTSNPN and CDR2 SVGIG come from the germline V gene (reference sequence). In DNA form, the CDR3 reads TGTGCCTGGAGTAGAGGGGCGGGGGTTAGCTCCTACGAGCAGTACTTC. The encoded protein is CAWSRGAGVSSYEQYF.

CDR3 in DNA: TGCGCCAGCAGCCCCCGGCAAGGGTCCTTAGCGACCCCCTACGAGCAGTACTTC. Its translation: CASSPRQGSLATPYEQYF. The V call is TRBV4-3, the J call TRBJ2-7; D possibly corresponds to TRBD2 (5 bases). This CDR3 region has 18 residues. Trimming removed 4 bases at V and 2 bases at J, with 24 bases between. The germline V gene has CDR1 LGHNA and CDR2 YSLEER.

The chain carries TRBV19 and TRBJ1-3, with unresolved D. From germline, CDR1 is LNHDA and CDR2 SQIVND (reference sequence). This CDR3 has 13 amino acids. Trimming took 8 bases from V and 0 from J, leaving 8 bases between them. The CDR3 region has the DNA TGTGCCAGTGGAGTTACCTCTGGAAACACCATATATTTT. Translation: CASGVTSGNTIYF.

V and J are TRBV6-5 and TRBJ2-6, with D tentatively TRBD2 (5 bases). Germline loops: CDR1 MNHEY, CDR2 SVGAGI. Trimming cost V 6 bases and J 2 bases, with 5 bases left between them. The CDR3 runs to 13 residues. CDR3 DNA: TGTGCCAGCAGGGGAGCTGGGGCCAACGTCCTGACTTTC. Translation gives CASRGAGANVLTF.

The CDR3 here is CASSCGLAGGDTRTDTQYF. The CDR3 DNA follows: TGCGCCAGCAGCTGCGGACTAGCGGGAGGGGACACACGCACAGATACGCAGTATTTT. The V call is TRBV5-1, the J call TRBJ2-3; 15 nucleotides agree with TRBD2. The CDR3 is 19 residues long. Per the germline V gene, CDR1 is SGHRS and CDR2 is YFSETQ. V shed 3 bases and J 1 base; nucleotides not matched to a gene: 9.

The V call is TRBV12-5, the J call TRBJ2-7; 10 nucleotides line up with TRBD2. V lost 3 bases, J lost 2 bases, and 13 bases stayed unmatched. Germline values: CDR1 LGHNT, CDR2 FRNRAP. CDR3 length equals 18 residues. This CDR3 is CASGFHPRTSGLPYEQYF. Written as DNA, the CDR3 is TGTGCTAGTGGTTTCCACCCGAGGACTAGCGGATTACCCTACGAGCAGTACTTC.

This sequence joins TRBV5-4 and TRBJ1-1, with 9 bases aligning to TRBD1. V dropped 10 bases and J dropped 4; count of bases not matched to a gene: 17. The germline gives CDR1 SGHNT, CDR2 YYREEE (reference sequence). This CDR3 region has 16 residues. This chain's CDR3 is CAFYSGTGSVATEAFF. The DNA of the CDR3 is TGTGCCTTCTATTCCGGGACAGGGAGCGTTGCCACTGAAGCTTTCTTT.

V and J are TRBV5-1 and TRBJ2-2, with TRBD2 identical over 16 bases. Germline CDR1 SGHRS, CDR2 YFSETQ. V gave up 3 bases and J gave up 9 bases; unmatched junction bases: 17. This CDR3 contains 20 residues. CDR3 loop: CASSSDPGLAGGKRYRELFF. The CDR3, as DNA: TGCGCCAGCAGCTCCGATCCGGGACTAGCGGGAGGGAAGCGGTACCGGGAGCTGTTTTTT.

Note on this clone: This sample also contains other DNA sequences that code for the same CDR3. In nucleotides, the CDR3 is TGTGCCTGGAGTGTACGCCTAGCGGGAGGCCAAGAGACCCAGTACTTC. Translation gives CAWSVRLAGGQETQYF. This sequence joins TRBV30 and TRBJ2-5; 11 nucleotides agree with TRBD2. J was trimmed by 1 base and V by 0 bases; bases with no gene match: 4. CDR3 length equals 16 residues. The germline gives CDR1 GTSNPN, CDR2 SVGIG (reference sequence).

The chain carries TRBV7-2 and TRBJ2-1, with D perhaps matching TRBD2 (5 bases). This CDR3 is 15 amino acids long. The germline V and J ends were trimmed by 1 base and 3 bases, with 10 bases remaining between them. Germline V gene data show CDR1 as SGHTA and CDR2 as FQGNSA. CDR3 nucleotide sequence: TGTGCCAGCAGCTTAGAAGCGGCTAGCTACAATGAGCAGTTCTTC. Encoded protein: CASSLEAASYNEQFF. Supplemented by reference TRBV7-2 and TRBJ2-1, the full variable domain reads GAGVSQSPSNKVTEKGKDVELRCDPISGHTALYWYRQSLGQGLEFLIYFQGNSAPDKSGLPSDRFSAERTGGSVSTLTIQRTQQEDSAVYLCASSLEAASYNEQFFGPGTRLTVL.